The entry that follows covers one TCR beta chain sequence. This entry is derived from a study of blood T cell repertoires in COVID-19. About the research overall: The United States, Italy and Spain were the sources of the acute and convalescent COVID-19 samples. PBMCs, B-cell-depleted T cells, or T cells were the source of the cDNA or gDNA that made up the material.

CDR3 length: 15 residues. The J segment lost 10 bases and the V segment lost 3 bases, leaving 7 bases of the junction unmatched. Germline CDR1 and CDR2: SGHRS and YFSETQ. As handled by the study authors: Amplified reference gene primers provided the basis for estimating nucleated cell counts. Clones were read by immunoSEQ multiplex PCR, and TCRdb kept only the in-frame ones, dropping some. V and J calls and clone size follow that table, whereas D and trimming were derived from the DNA. The sample has about 140,000 clones; around 80% are singletons. The specimen sequenced was peripheral blood. This chain connects TRBV5-1 to TRBJ2-1; 13 nucleotides match TRBD2. The TCR sequence derives from a man in his sixties with acute or convalescent COVID-19. The CDR3 DNA sequence: TGCGCCAGCAGCTCGGGACTAGCGGGGCAACGGGAGCAGTTCTTC. Its protein is CASSSGLAGQREQFF.